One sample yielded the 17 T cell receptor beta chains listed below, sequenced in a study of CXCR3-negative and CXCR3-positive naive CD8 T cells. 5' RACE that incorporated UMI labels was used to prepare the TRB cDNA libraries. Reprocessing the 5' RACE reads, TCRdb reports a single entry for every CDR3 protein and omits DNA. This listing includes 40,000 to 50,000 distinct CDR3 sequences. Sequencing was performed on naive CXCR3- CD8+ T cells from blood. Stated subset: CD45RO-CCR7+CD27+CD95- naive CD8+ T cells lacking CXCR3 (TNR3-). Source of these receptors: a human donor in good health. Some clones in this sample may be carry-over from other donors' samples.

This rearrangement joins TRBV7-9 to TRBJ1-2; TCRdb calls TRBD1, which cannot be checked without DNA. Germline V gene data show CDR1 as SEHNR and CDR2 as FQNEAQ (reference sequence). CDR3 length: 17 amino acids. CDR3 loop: CASSSPTDPTGGHGYTF.

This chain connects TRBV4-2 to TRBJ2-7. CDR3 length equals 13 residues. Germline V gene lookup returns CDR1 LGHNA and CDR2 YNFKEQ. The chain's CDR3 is CASSQEVGNEQYF.

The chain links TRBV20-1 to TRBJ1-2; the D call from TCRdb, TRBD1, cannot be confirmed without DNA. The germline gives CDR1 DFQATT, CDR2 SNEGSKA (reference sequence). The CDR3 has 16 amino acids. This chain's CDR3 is CSARDVGGSWFDGYTF.

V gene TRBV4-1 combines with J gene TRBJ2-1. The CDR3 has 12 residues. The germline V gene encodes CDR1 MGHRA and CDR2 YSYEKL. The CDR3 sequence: CASSYDFNEQFF.

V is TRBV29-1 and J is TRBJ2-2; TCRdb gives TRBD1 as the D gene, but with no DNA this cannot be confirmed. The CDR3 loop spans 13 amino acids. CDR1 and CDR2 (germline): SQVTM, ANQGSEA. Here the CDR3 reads CSVLGVVTGELFF.

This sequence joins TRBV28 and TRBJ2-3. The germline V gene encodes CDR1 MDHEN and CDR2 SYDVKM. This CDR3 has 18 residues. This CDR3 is CASSLVAFRWSGTDTQYF.

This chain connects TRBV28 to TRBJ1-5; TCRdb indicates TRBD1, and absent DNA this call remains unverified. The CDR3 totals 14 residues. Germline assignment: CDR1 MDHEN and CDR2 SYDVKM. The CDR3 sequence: CASSQQGDLQPQHF.

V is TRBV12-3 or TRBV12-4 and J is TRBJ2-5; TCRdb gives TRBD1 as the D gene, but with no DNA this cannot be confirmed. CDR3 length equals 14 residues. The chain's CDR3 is CASSFPGQGETQYF.

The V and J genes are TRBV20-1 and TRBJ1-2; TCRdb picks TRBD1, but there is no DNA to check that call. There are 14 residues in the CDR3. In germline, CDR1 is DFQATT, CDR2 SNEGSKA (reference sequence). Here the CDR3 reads CSARVFPGNYGYTF.

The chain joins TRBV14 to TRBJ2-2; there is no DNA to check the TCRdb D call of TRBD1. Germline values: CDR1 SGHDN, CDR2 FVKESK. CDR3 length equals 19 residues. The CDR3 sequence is CASSQEAPLALTNTGELFF.

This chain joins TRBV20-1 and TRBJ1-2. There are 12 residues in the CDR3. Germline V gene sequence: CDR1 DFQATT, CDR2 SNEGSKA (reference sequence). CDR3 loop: CSASHGPDGYTF.

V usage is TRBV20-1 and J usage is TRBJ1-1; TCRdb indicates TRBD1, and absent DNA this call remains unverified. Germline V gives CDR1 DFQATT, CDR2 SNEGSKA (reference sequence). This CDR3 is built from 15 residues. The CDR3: CSATQQEKWNTEAFF.

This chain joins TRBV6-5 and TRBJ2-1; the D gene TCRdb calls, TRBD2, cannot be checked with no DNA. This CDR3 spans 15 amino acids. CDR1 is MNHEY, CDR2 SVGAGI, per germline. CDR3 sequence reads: CASSYRRGAGDEQFF.

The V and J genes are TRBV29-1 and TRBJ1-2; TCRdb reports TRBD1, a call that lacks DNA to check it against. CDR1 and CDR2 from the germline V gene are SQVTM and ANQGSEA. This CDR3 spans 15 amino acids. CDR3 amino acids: CSVPFWDRGLYGYTF. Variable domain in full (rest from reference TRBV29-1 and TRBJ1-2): SAVISQKPSRDICQRGTSLTIQCQVDSQVTMMFWYRQQPGQSLTLIATANQGSEATYESGFVIDKFPISRPNLTFSTLTVSNMSPEDSSIYLCSVPFWDRGLYGYTFGSGTRLTVV.

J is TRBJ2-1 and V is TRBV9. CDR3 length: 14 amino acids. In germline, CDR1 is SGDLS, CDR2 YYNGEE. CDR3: CASSGLRGYNEQFF.

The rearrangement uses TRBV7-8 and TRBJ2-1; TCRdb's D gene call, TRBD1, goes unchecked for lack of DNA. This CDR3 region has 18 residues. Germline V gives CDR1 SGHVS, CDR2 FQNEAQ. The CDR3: CASSRAGGDKYPNNEQFF.

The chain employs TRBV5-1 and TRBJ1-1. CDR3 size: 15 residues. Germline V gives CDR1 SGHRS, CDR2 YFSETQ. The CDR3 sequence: CASSLVKTGNTEAFF. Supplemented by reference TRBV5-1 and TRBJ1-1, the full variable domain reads KAGVTQTPRYLIKTRGQQVTLSCSPISGHRSVSWYQQTPGQGLQFLFEYFSETQRNKGNFPGRFSGRQFSNSRSEMNVSTLELGDSALYLCASSLVKTGNTEAFFGQGTRLTVV.